Presented here are 18 T cell receptor beta chains from one specimen sequenced in a study of shared clonotypes between healthy human individuals. Naive CD8 cells lacked CD45RO, underwent positive selection for CCR7 and left out terminally differentiated effector memory CD45RA+ cells. Assay: immunoSEQ multiplex PCR; the TCRdb copy retains only in-frame clones and omits some. The profile shows more than 2 million clones, approximately 92% of them singletons. What was sequenced was naive CD8+ T cells from PBMCs. These TCRs come from a young man in good health. Some clones in this sample may be carry-over from other donors' samples.

This chain links TRBV9 with TRBJ1-2; D is ambiguous. V shed 0 bases and J shed 1 base, with 10 bases lying between them. The CDR3 is 15 amino acids. Germline V gives CDR1 SGDLS, CDR2 YYNGEE. The CDR3 sequence is CASSVEPEGNYGYTF. As DNA, the CDR3 is TGTGCCAGCAGCGTAGAACCAGAGGGTAACTATGGCTACACCTTC.

The chain links TRBV5-4 to TRBJ2-1; 9 bases map to TRBD2. The germline V gene has CDR1 SGHNT and CDR2 YYREEE (reference sequence). There are 17 residues in the CDR3. Unmatched junction bases numbered 15, after V lost 4 bases and J lost 7 bases. Written as DNA, the CDR3 is TGTGCCAGCAGCCTATGGGTAGCGGGAGAGGCTAGGAATGAGCAGTTCTTC. This codes for CASSLWVAGEARNEQFF.

The chain couples TRBV13 to TRBJ2-5; no definite D call. This CDR3 is 15 amino acids long. Trimming pared 4 bases from V and 7 bases from J, leaving 19 bases between. From germline, CDR1 is PRHDT and CDR2 FYEKMQ (reference sequence). The CDR3 sequence is CASSSGPRVETTQYF. CDR3 nucleotide sequence: TGTGCCAGCAGCTCCGGACCCCGGGTTGAGACGACCCAGTACTTC.

Here the CDR3 DNA reads TGTGCCAGCAGCGTAGAAAGCAGATCTGAGCAGTTCTTC. This gives the protein CASSVESRSEQFF. The chain carries TRBV9 and TRBJ2-1; D is undetermined. Looked up from germline, CDR1 is SGDLS and CDR2 is YYNGEE. V was cut by 0 bases and J by 9 bases, with 10 bases left in between. This CDR3 has 13 residues.

The gene calls are TRBV10-3 and TRBJ2-7; 7 bases line up with TRBD2. V shed 4 bases, J shed 0 bases, and the junction held 12 bases outside the gene matches. Looked up from germline, CDR1 is ENHRY and CDR2 is SYGVKD. The CDR3 consists of 17 residues. CDR3 sequence: CAISARGVRSLSYEQYF. In nucleotides, the CDR3 is TGTGCCATCAGTGCTCGGGGGGTTAGGAGCCTCTCCTACGAGCAGTACTTC.

J is TRBJ2-3 and V is TRBV6-5; 8 bases fit TRBD2. With 5 bases clipped from V and 1 base from J, the junction kept 5 bases outside the gene matches. This CDR3 has 15 amino acids. Germline V gene lookup returns CDR1 MNHEY and CDR2 SVGAGI. In DNA form, the CDR3 reads TGTGCCAGCAGTCGGACAGCGGGAGGCACAGATACGCAGTATTTT. Protein product: CASSRTAGGTDTQYF.

This clone was picked up one time. The J gene is TRBJ1-4, the V gene TRBV7-9; D is unresolved. Trimming pared 5 bases from V and 1 base from J, leaving 11 bases between. CDR3 length: 15 residues. CDR1 SEHNR and CDR2 FQNEAQ come from the germline V gene (reference sequence). The CDR3 is CASSPAGLTNEKLFF. DNA for the CDR3: TGTGCCAGCAGCCCCGCCGGGCTAACTAATGAAAAACTGTTTTTT.

CDR3 coding DNA: TGTGCCAGCACCGACCCAGGGGTCCCCCCCACCTTC. It is translated as CASTDPGVPPTF. The rearrangement uses TRBV2 and TRBJ1-2; D is perhaps TRBD1 (6 bases). The CDR3 is made up of 12 amino acids. The germline gives CDR1 SNHLY, CDR2 FYNNEI. V lost 7 bases and J 13 bases, leaving 19 bases between the germline ends. The whole variable domain, filled in from reference TRBV2 and TRBJ1-2, reads EPEVTQTPSHQVTQMGQEVILRCVPISNHLYFYWYRQILGQKVEFLVSFYNNEISEKSEIFDDQFSVERPDGSNFTLKIRSTKLEDSAMYFCASTDPGVPPTFGSGTRLTVV.

The genes are TRBV9 and TRBJ1-2; tentative D call: TRBD1 (5 bases). Trimming pared 4 bases from V and 0 bases from J, leaving 19 bases between. Germline lookup yields CDR1 SGDLS and CDR2 YYNGEE. The CDR3 spans 17 residues. The CDR3 is CASSPRGEPTANYGYTF. CDR3 bases: TGTGCCAGCAGCCCGCGAGGGGAGCCGACAGCTAACTATGGCTACACCTTC.

The chain carries TRBV7-9 and TRBJ2-2; maybe TRBD2 (5 bases). This CDR3 region has 15 residues. Germline V CDR1 and CDR2: SEHNR, FQNEAQ (reference sequence). Trimming stripped 2 bases from V and 1 base from J, with 8 bases between. The CDR3 spells CASSLYRGNTGELFF. CDR3 sequence (DNA): TGTGCCAGCAGCTTATACCGGGGGAACACCGGGGAGCTGTTTTTT.

The V gene is TRBV27, the J gene TRBJ1-4; D is unresolved. The CDR3 loop spans 14 amino acids. The germline V and J ends were trimmed by 2 bases and 5 bases, with 9 bases remaining between them. Per the germline V gene, CDR1 is MNHEY and CDR2 is SMNVEV (reference sequence). For the CDR3, the DNA is TGTGCCAGCAGTTTAAGGAACCCCAATGAAAAACTGTTTTTT. Amino acids: CASSLRNPNEKLFF.

The chain carries TRBV27 and TRBJ1-1; no clear D gene. V was clipped by 3 bases and J by 10 bases, with 6 bases between them. Per germline, CDR1 MNHEY and CDR2 SMNVEV (reference sequence). CDR3 length: 10 residues. CDR3: CASSFSGAFF. Here the CDR3 DNA reads TGTGCCAGCAGTTTTTCTGGAGCTTTCTTT.

This clone was seen just once. The chain couples TRBV6-5 to TRBJ2-1, with 8 bases aligning to TRBD1. The germline CDR1 and CDR2 sequences are MNHEY and SVGAGI. Trimming at V came to 6 bases and at J to 9 bases, leaving 7 bases not matched to a gene. The CDR3 length is 13 residues. CDR3 amino acids: CASSRTGYGEQFF. CDR3 DNA sequence: TGTGCCAGCAGCCGGACAGGGTACGGTGAGCAGTTCTTC.

The rearrangement uses TRBV7-9 and TRBJ2-5; D unresolved. The V end was cut by 1 base, the J end by 1 base, with 10 bases between. The CDR3 covers 15 residues. CDR1 SEHNR and CDR2 FQNEAQ come from the germline V gene (reference sequence). In DNA form, the CDR3 reads TGTGCCAGCAGCTTAGTATTGGGTAGCCAAGAGACCCAGTACTTC. It is translated as CASSLVLGSQETQYF.

This chain joins TRBV9 and TRBJ2-6; D possibly corresponds to TRBD1 (5 bases). The V end lost 0 bases, the J end lost 4 bases, and 14 bases lay between the germline ends. The CDR3 has 17 amino acids. CDR1 is SGDLS and CDR2 is YYNGEE in the germline V gene. The CDR3 sequence is CASSVAGRASGANVLTF. For the CDR3, the DNA is TGTGCCAGCAGCGTAGCTGGCAGGGCGTCCGGGGCCAACGTCCTGACTTTC.

The gene calls are TRBV19 and TRBJ2-1, with a possible D match to TRBD1 (5 bases). Trimming removed 2 bases from V and 0 bases from J, with 11 bases in between. The CDR3 runs 16 residues. Germline V gene data show CDR1 as LNHDA and CDR2 as SQIVND (reference sequence). Written as DNA, the CDR3 is TGTGCCAGTAGTATATCACAGGAGCTCTCCTACAATGAGCAGTTCTTC. Protein sequence: CASSISQELSYNEQFF. The full variable domain, with the rest looked up from reference TRBV19 and TRBJ2-1, is DGGITQSPKYLFRKEGQNVTLSCEQNLNHDAMYWYRQDPGQGLRLIYYSQIVNDFQKGDIAEGYSVSREKKESFPLTVTSAQKNPTAFYLCASSISQELSYNEQFFGPGTRLTVL.

The chain links TRBV15 to TRBJ2-3, with TRBD2 identical over 10 bases. After removal of 5 bases from V and 5 bases from J, the junction contained 10 bases not matched to a gene. There are 16 residues in the CDR3. Germline-derived CDR1 and CDR2 are LNHNV and YYDKDF (reference sequence). CDR3 loop: CATSWQSGRAIDTQYF. DNA of the CDR3: TGTGCCACCAGCTGGCAGAGCGGGAGGGCCATAGATACGCAGTATTTT.

The J gene is TRBJ1-1, the V gene TRBV10-1, with D unclear. The CDR3 length is 15 residues. Germline V gene sequence: CDR1 WNHNN, CDR2 SYGVQD (reference sequence). V was clipped by 0 bases and J by 1 base, with 9 bases between them. CDR3 protein: CASSESGSANTEAFF. CDR3 DNA: TGCGCCAGCAGTGAGTCTGGGTCCGCGAACACTGAAGCTTTCTTT.